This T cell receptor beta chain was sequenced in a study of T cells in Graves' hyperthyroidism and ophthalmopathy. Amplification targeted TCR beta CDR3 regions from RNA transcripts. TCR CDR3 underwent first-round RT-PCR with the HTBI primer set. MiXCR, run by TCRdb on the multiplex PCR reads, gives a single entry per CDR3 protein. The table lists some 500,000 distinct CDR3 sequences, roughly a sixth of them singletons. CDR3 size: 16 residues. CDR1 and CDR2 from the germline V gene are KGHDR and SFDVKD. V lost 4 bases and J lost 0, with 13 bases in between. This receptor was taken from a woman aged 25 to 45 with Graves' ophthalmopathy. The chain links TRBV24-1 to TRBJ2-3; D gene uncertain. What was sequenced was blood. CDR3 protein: CATSEPTAPSTDTQYF. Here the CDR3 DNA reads TGTGCCACCAGTGAACCGACTGCCCCTAGCACAGATACGCAGTATTTT.